This T cell receptor (beta chain) stems from a study of shared clonotypes between healthy human individuals. About the study: Per-donor plates numbered three CD4 naive, three CD4 memory, two CD8 naive and one CD8 memory.

Trimming took off 4 bases at V and 5 bases at J, with 14 bases between the two ends. Germline V lookup: CDR1 WNHNN, CDR2 SYGVQD (reference sequence). CDR3 length equals 14 residues. Sequencing was performed with immunoSEQ multiplex PCR; in TCRdb, only in-frame clones are kept and a portion is missing. The data show approximately 1.5 million clones, approximately 98.5% seen once. The chain combines TRBV10-1 with TRBJ2-5; D is unresolved. This TCR was sampled from a man between 25 and 39 years old in good health. The sample consisted of naive CD4+ T cells sorted from blood. Subset meaning: CD45RA+ positively selected. CDR3 sequence (DNA): TGCGCCAGCAGTGGAGACGGTATGAGGGAGACCCAGTACTTC. It yields the protein CASSGDGMRETQYF.